These 26 T cell receptor beta chains were sequenced from one sample in a study of cytomegalovirus exposure and HLA in healthy donors. PCR involved 60 Vbeta and 13 Jbeta primers. The table came from immunoSEQ multiplex PCR; TCRdb's copy has only in-frame clones and leaves some out. The top ten hold around 3% of the sample, which has 150,000 to 200,000 clones, around 62% seen once. Sequencing was done on a sample of PBMCs. The receptors here all came from a man aged 40-49 years in good health and CMV-seronegative.

The chain has TRBV28 and TRBJ2-3; 9 bases are shared with TRBD1. Germline-derived CDR1 and CDR2 are MDHEN and SYDVKM. V shed 6 bases and J 1 base; nucleotides not matched to a gene: 8. The CDR3 has 16 amino acids. The CDR3 is CASRPHTGGGTDTQYF. The CDR3 nucleotides are TGTGCCAGCAGGCCTCATACAGGGGGCGGCACAGATACGCAGTATTTT.

This clone was recorded only once. The chain uses TRBV29-1 and TRBJ2-7; 7 positions match TRBD1. The CDR3 runs to 16 residues. J gave up 7 bases and V 4 bases, and 19 bases lay outside the gene matches. Germline V gene sequence: CDR1 SQVTM, CDR2 ANQGSEA. The CDR3 region is CSVADGTDVYLGEQYF. The DNA for the CDR3 is TGCAGCGTTGCAGATGGGACAGACGTCTACCTGGGGGAGCAGTACTTC.

V and J are TRBV5-4 and TRBJ2-7; the match to TRBD1 covers 7 bases. Unmatched junction bases numbered 3, after V lost 1 base and J lost 2 bases. Germline V gene sequence: CDR1 SGHNT, CDR2 YYREEE (reference sequence). This CDR3 region has 14 residues. CDR3 DNA sequence: TGTGCCAGCAGCTTGTGGGGACAGACCTACGAGCAGTACTTC. It codes for CASSLWGQTYEQYF.

The chain combines TRBV6-5 with TRBJ1-5; no reliable D call. V lost 5 bases and J lost 2, with 10 bases in between. This CDR3 has 14 residues. The germline V gene has CDR1 MNHEY and CDR2 SVGAGI. CDR3 coding DNA: TGTGCCAGCAGTAGCCCCCGGGGCAATCAGCCCCAGCATTTT. This sequence encodes CASSSPRGNQPQHF.

The chain carries TRBV28 and TRBJ2-5; 9 bases map to TRBD1. The J call may not be correct, given that the DNA end is closer to TRBJ2-7. The CDR3 totals 16 residues. Looked up from germline, CDR1 is MDHEN and CDR2 is SYDVKM. The CDR3 sequence: CASSTASGTGPREQYF. The DNA for the CDR3 is TGTGCCAGCAGTACGGCTTCCGGGACAGGGCCCCGCGAGCAGTACTTC.

The chain uses TRBV19 and TRBJ2-7; D is perhaps TRBD2 (6 bases). The germline CDR1 and CDR2 sequences are LNHDA and SQIVND (reference sequence). The V end lost 3 bases, the J end lost 2 bases, and 17 bases lay between the germline ends. This CDR3 comprises 16 residues. For the CDR3, the DNA is TGTGCCAGTAGTATCGGGTACGGGACTTCTACCTACGAGCAGTACTTC. Translation gives CASSIGYGTSTYEQYF. The variable domain in full, with the rest retrieved from reference TRBV19 and TRBJ2-7, is DGGITQSPKYLFRKEGQNVTLSCEQNLNHDAMYWYRQDPGQGLRLIYYSQIVNDFQKGDIAEGYSVSREKKESFPLTVTSAQKNPTAFYLCASSIGYGTSTYEQYFGPGTRLTVT.

The chain couples TRBV9 to TRBJ2-3; tentatively, D is TRBD2 (6 bases). The V gene's germline CDR1 is SGDLS and CDR2 YYNGEE. The CDR3 loop spans 15 amino acids. The V end lost 0 bases, the J end lost 6 bases, and 14 bases lay between the germline ends. CDR3 in amino acids: CASSVGASAVDTQYF. CDR3 nucleotides: TGTGCCAGCAGCGTAGGGGCTAGCGCGGTGGATACGCAGTATTTT.

This chain joins TRBV6-6 and TRBJ2-6; D may be TRBD2 (5 bases). In germline, CDR1 is MNHNY, CDR2 SVGAGI (reference sequence). The CDR3 totals 14 residues. V lost 5 bases and J lost 4, with 9 bases in between. Written as DNA, the CDR3 is TGTGCCAGCAGTCGAGGGTCCGGGGCCAACGTCCTGACTTTC. It yields the protein CASSRGSGANVLTF.

This sequence joins TRBV6-1 and TRBJ2-5; 11 bases agree with TRBD2. This CDR3 is 14 amino acids long. Germline assignment: CDR1 MNHNS and CDR2 SASEGT. Unmatched junction bases numbered 5, after V lost 6 bases and J lost 5 bases. For the CDR3, the DNA is TGTGCCAGCAGCTTAGCGGGGGGGGGCGAGACCCAGTACTTC. Its protein is CASSLAGGGETQYF.

CDR3 region: CASSRRTSGGESTDTQYF. In nucleotides, the CDR3 is TGTGCCAGTAGTAGAAGGACTAGCGGGGGGGAAAGCACAGATACGCAGTATTTT. The chain is built from TRBV19 and TRBJ2-3, with 15 bases matching TRBD2. Germline values: CDR1 LNHDA, CDR2 SQIVND (reference sequence). CDR3 length: 18 amino acids. The V segment lost 4 bases and the J segment 0 bases; nucleotides outside the gene matches: 5.

The rearrangement uses TRBV16 and TRBJ1-1; no definite D call. V gave up 0 bases and J gave up 2 bases, with 10 bases separating them. The CDR3 runs 15 residues. Germline CDR1 reads KGHSY; CDR2 reads FQNENV. This CDR3 reads CASSQSVGKNTEAFF. The CDR3 nucleotides read TGTGCCAGCAGCCAATCGGTTGGCAAAAACACTGAAGCTTTCTTT.

The chain recombines TRBV23-1 with TRBJ2-7; 7 bases fit TRBD1. TRBV23-1 falls under the ORF class, with uncertain function. The CDR3 totals 15 residues. V shed 4 bases, J shed 1 base, and the junction held 7 bases outside the gene matches. The DNA for the CDR3 is TGCGCCAGCAGTCCCGGGACAGTCCGTTCCTACGAGCAGTACTTC. Amino acid sequence: CASSPGTVRSYEQYF.

This clone was picked up one time. The chain uses TRBV19 and TRBJ1-5; D might be TRBD1 (6 bases). The germline V gene has CDR1 LNHDA and CDR2 SQIVND (reference sequence). CDR3 size: 16 residues. Trimming cost V 4 bases and J 4 bases, with 17 bases left between them. This CDR3 reads CASSRRGGGLNQPQHF. The CDR3 DNA reads TGTGCCAGTAGTAGAAGGGGAGGGGGATTGAATCAGCCCCAGCATTTT.

This chain joins TRBV28 and TRBJ1-1; D not certain. The germline V gene encodes CDR1 MDHEN and CDR2 SYDVKM. There are 14 residues in the CDR3. V was cut by 9 bases and J by 6 bases, with 20 bases left in between. The DNA for the CDR3 is TGTGCCAGTCCCCCGGAGACGGGTGCGGCTGAAGCTTTCTTT. Its translation is CASPPETGAAEAFF.

This chain links TRBV19 with TRBJ2-5; 7 nucleotides agree with TRBD1. The CDR3 is made up of 15 amino acids. J gave up 5 bases and V 4 bases, and 10 bases lay outside the gene matches. CDR1 and CDR2 from the germline V gene are LNHDA and SQIVND (reference sequence). The CDR3 DNA sequence: TGTGCCAGTAGTACCCAGAGGGGGCTTGGGGAGACCCAGTACTTC. This encodes CASSTQRGLGETQYF.

The table lists this clone with a count of one. The chain uses TRBV7-2 and TRBJ2-3; D might be TRBD2 (6 bases). Trimming removed 5 bases at V and 4 bases at J, with 22 bases between. Looked up from germline, CDR1 is SGHTA and CDR2 is FQGNSA. This CDR3 is built from 17 residues. The CDR3 here is CASSGRRTSRKADTQYF. The CDR3 bases are TGTGCCAGCAGCGGCAGGAGAACTAGCCGCAAAGCAGATACGCAGTATTTT.

The J gene is TRBJ2-2, the V gene TRBV9, with 11 bases lining up with TRBD2. Germline V gene lookup returns CDR1 SGDLS and CDR2 YYNGEE. V lost 3 bases to trimming and J lost 2 bases; unmatched junction nucleotides: 3. This CDR3 has 16 amino acids. CDR3 in amino acids: CASSGGTSGNTGELFF. The CDR3 nucleotides read TGTGCCAGCAGCGGCGGGACTAGCGGTAACACCGGGGAGCTGTTTTTT.

CDR3 protein: CASSALAGGGGTGELFF. The CDR3 DNA reads TGTGCCAGCAGTGCTCTAGCGGGAGGAGGTGGAACCGGGGAGCTGTTTTTT. V gene TRBV2 combines with J gene TRBJ2-2, with 11 positions matching TRBD2. Germline V gene lookup returns CDR1 SNHLY and CDR2 FYNNEI. The CDR3 loop spans 17 amino acids. V lost 4 bases and J lost 5; bases outside the gene matches: 9.

In its sample, this clone was seen a few times. This sequence joins TRBV12-5 and TRBJ1-1; 7 bases are a match to TRBD1. The germline V gene encodes CDR1 LGHNT and CDR2 FRNRAP. CDR3 length equals 13 residues. Losses at the gene ends were 7 bases for V and 4 bases for J; bases not matched to a gene: 6. CDR3 protein: CASAYDRATEAFF. CDR3 DNA: TGTGCTAGTGCCTACGACAGGGCCACTGAAGCTTTCTTT.

The chain joins TRBV5-4 to TRBJ2-3; TRBD2 matches 10 bases. The CDR3 has 15 residues. From germline, CDR1 is SGHNT and CDR2 YYREEE (reference sequence). With 4 bases clipped from V and 3 bases from J, the junction kept 5 bases outside the gene matches. The CDR3: CASSTSGGGTDTQYF. CDR3 coding DNA: TGTGCCAGCAGCACCAGCGGGGGGGGGACAGATACGCAGTATTTT.

This clone was observed a few times. V and J are TRBV10-2 and TRBJ2-5, with TRBD2 as a possible D gene (7 bases). The last part of the DNA fits TRBJ2-7 better; the J call may be wrong. In germline, CDR1 is WSHSY, CDR2 SAAADI. The CDR3 loop spans 17 amino acids. In DNA form, the CDR3 reads TGCGCCAGCAGTGAGTCGGGTTGGGGCGGGGGCACCTACGAGCAGTACTTC. Its translation is CASSESGWGGGTYEQYF.

J is TRBJ2-5 and V is TRBV5-1, with TRBD1 identical over 8 bases. Gene TRBJ2-7 matches the end of the DNA better, so the J call may be wrong. CDR1 is SGHRS and CDR2 is YFSETQ in the germline V gene. The CDR3 totals 15 residues. The CDR3 loop is CASTESGTGPYEQYF. The CDR3 bases are TGCGCCAGCACTGAGTCCGGGACAGGACCCTACGAGCAGTACTTC.

V usage is TRBV9 and J usage is TRBJ1-1; tentative D call: TRBD1 (6 bases). Trimming left V 3 bases short and J 1 base short, with 10 bases between. Per germline, CDR1 SGDLS and CDR2 YYNGEE. The CDR3 is made up of 14 amino acids. The CDR3 reads CASSARGQNTEAFF. The CDR3 DNA sequence: TGTGCCAGCAGCGCCCGGGGACAGAACACTGAAGCTTTCTTT. Complete variable domain (other parts from reference TRBV9 and TRBJ1-1): DSGVTQTPKHLITATGQRVTLRCSPRSGDLSVYWYQQSLDQGLQFLIQYYNGEERAKGNILERFSAQQFPDLHSELNLSSLELGDSALYFCASSARGQNTEAFFGQGTRLTVV.

The chain employs TRBV4-3 and TRBJ1-2, with D possibly TRBD1 on 5 matching bases. The CDR3 is 16 amino acids. The V and J ends lost 0 bases and 4 bases respectively, with 15 bases between them. Germline-derived CDR1 and CDR2 are LGHNA and YSLEER. CDR3 loop: CASSQDKAGTPYGYTF. The CDR3 DNA reads as TGCGCCAGCAGCCAAGATAAGGCAGGGACTCCCTATGGCTACACCTTC.

With regard to this clone: Different DNA sequences within this sample yield the same CDR3. The chain has TRBV2 and TRBJ1-4; 8 bases are shared with TRBD1. Germline V gene data show CDR1 as SNHLY and CDR2 as FYNNEI. The CDR3 is 15 amino acids. The V gene end was trimmed by 3 bases and the J gene end by 0 bases; junction bases not matched to a gene: 0. The CDR3 spells CASSETGATNEKLFF. DNA of the CDR3: TGTGCCAGCAGTGAGACAGGGGCAACTAATGAAAAACTGTTTTTT. The full variable domain, completed using reference TRBV2 and TRBJ1-4, is EPEVTQTPSHQVTQMGQEVILRCVPISNHLYFYWYRQILGQKVEFLVSFYNNEISEKSEIFDDQFSVERPDGSNFTLKIRSTKLEDSAMYFCASSETGATNEKLFFGSGTQLSVL.

This chain connects TRBV5-4 to TRBJ2-1; no firm D call. The CDR3 covers 12 residues. V gave up 4 bases and J gave up 4 bases, with 6 bases separating them. Germline values: CDR1 SGHNT, CDR2 YYREEE (reference sequence). The CDR3 DNA reads as TGTGCCAGCAGCCGAGATTACAATGAGCAGTTCTTC. This codes for CASSRDYNEQFF.